These 27 T cell receptor beta chains originate from one sample sequenced in a study of cytomegalovirus exposure and HLA in healthy donors. PCR was performed using 60 Vbeta and 13 Jbeta primers. Here immunoSEQ multiplex PCR was the method, and the copy in TCRdb shows in-frame clones only, minus some. Of 150,000 to 200,000 clones in the sample, 80% to 90% were seen once. The sequencing sample was made of PBMCs. These receptors were taken from a man between 18 and 35 years old in good health and CMV-seropositive.

J is TRBJ2-2 and V is TRBV5-1; D gene unclear. Per the germline V gene, CDR1 is SGHRS and CDR2 is YFSETQ. This CDR3 region has 14 residues. V gave up 4 bases and J gave up 2 bases, with 9 bases separating them. The chain's CDR3 is CASSNLGNTGELFF. CDR3 bases: TGCGCCAGCAGCAACCTAGGAAACACCGGGGAGCTGTTTTTT. Full variable domain (remainder filled in from reference TRBV5-1 and TRBJ2-2): KAGVTQTPRYLIKTRGQQVTLSCSPISGHRSVSWYQQTPGQGLQFLFEYFSETQRNKGNFPGRFSGRQFSNSRSEMNVSTLELGDSALYLCASSNLGNTGELFFGEGSRLTVL.

The chain has TRBV4-3 and TRBJ2-6, with D tentatively TRBD2 (6 bases). V gave up 3 bases and J gave up 4 bases, with 13 bases separating them. Per the germline V gene, CDR1 is LGHNA and CDR2 is YSLEER. CDR3 length: 16 residues. CDR3 amino acids: CASSHTGGSGANVLTF. CDR3 bases: TGCGCCAGCAGCCATACTGGAGGGTCCGGGGCCAACGTCCTGACTTTC.

The chain combines TRBV2 with TRBJ2-1; TRBD2 matches 7 bases. This CDR3 spans 15 amino acids. V lost 7 bases, J lost 7 bases, and 13 bases stayed unmatched. Looked up from germline, CDR1 is SNHLY and CDR2 is FYNNEI. In DNA form, the CDR3 reads TGTGCCAGCACTTCCGCTGGCGGGGGTCGGAATGAGCAGTTCTTC. Translating gives CASTSAGGGRNEQFF.

The genes are TRBV7-9 and TRBJ2-7; D not resolved. This CDR3 is built from 17 residues. V was clipped by 3 bases and J by 3 bases, with 21 bases between them. The germline gives CDR1 SEHNR, CDR2 FQNEAQ (reference sequence). Written as DNA, the CDR3 is TGTGCCAGCAGCTTTTTAGGTGGTTCTACTAAAATCTACGAGCAGTACTTC. It translates to CASSFLGGSTKIYEQYF.

The chain links TRBV5-1 to TRBJ2-6, with a weak D call TRBD2 (6 bases). The CDR3 runs to 20 residues. CDR1 and CDR2 (germline): SGHRS, YFSETQ. Trimming shortened V by 0 bases and J by 0 bases, and 19 bases separated the two germline ends. In nucleotides, the CDR3 is TGCGCCAGCAGCTTGGTCAATCCCGGGGGAACCCACTCTGGGGCCAACGTCCTGACTTTC. Protein: CASSLVNPGGTHSGANVLTF.

The V and J genes are TRBV2 and TRBJ2-6; D perhaps matches TRBD2 (5 bases). Germline V gene data show CDR1 as SNHLY and CDR2 as FYNNEI. Trimming left V 6 bases short and J 0 bases short, with 12 bases between. The length of the CDR3 is 16 residues. The CDR3 DNA reads TGTGCCAGCAGCCGAGGACGGGACTCTGGGGCCAACGTCCTGACTTTC. It codes for CASSRGRDSGANVLTF.

The chain carries TRBV5-1 and TRBJ1-2, with TRBD1 matching 10 bases. CDR1 and CDR2 from the germline V gene are SGHRS and YFSETQ. J lost 6 bases, V lost 6 bases, and 2 bases had no gene match. This CDR3 is built from 12 residues. The CDR3 sequence is CASNDRGHGYTF. The CDR3 DNA reads as TGCGCCAGCAATGACAGGGGGCATGGCTACACCTTC.

This clone was seen more than once but under ten times. This sequence joins TRBV4-3 and TRBJ2-1; TRBD1 might be the D (5 bases). There are 16 residues in the CDR3. CDR1 and CDR2 from the germline V gene are LGHNA and YSLEER. Trimming took off 0 bases at V and 4 bases at J, with 13 bases between the two ends. CDR3 loop: CASSQDNAGAYNEQFF. In nucleotides, the CDR3 is TGCGCCAGCAGCCAAGATAATGCTGGGGCATACAATGAGCAGTTCTTC.

V usage is TRBV5-1 and J usage is TRBJ2-3, with 8 bases lining up with TRBD1. CDR1 and CDR2 from the germline V gene are SGHRS and YFSETQ. The CDR3 loop spans 15 amino acids. With 3 bases clipped from V and 0 bases from J, the junction kept 3 bases outside the gene matches. In DNA form, the CDR3 reads TGCGCCAGCAGCTCTGACAGGGGTAGCACAGATACGCAGTATTTT. Amino acid sequence: CASSSDRGSTDTQYF.

The count of this clone is one. This chain joins TRBV5-5 and TRBJ2-3; D uncertain. In germline, CDR1 is SGHKS, CDR2 YYEKEE (reference sequence). The CDR3 has 12 amino acids. V was shortened by 3 bases and J by 4 bases, with 6 bases between the two germline ends. The CDR3 sequence is CASSSSPDTQYF. In DNA form, the CDR3 reads TGTGCCAGCAGCTCATCCCCAGATACGCAGTATTTT.

The rearrangement links TRBV13 to TRBJ2-1; a weak D match, TRBD1 (5 bases). CDR1 is PRHDT and CDR2 is FYEKMQ in the germline V gene (reference sequence). V was shortened by 0 bases and J by 6 bases, with 12 bases between the two germline ends. The CDR3 totals 15 residues. The CDR3 nucleotides are TGTGCCAGCAGCTTAGGTTTTAGACAGCTCAATGAGCAGTTCTTC. This codes for CASSLGFRQLNEQFF.

The chain is built from TRBV29-1 and TRBJ1-2; D uncertain. V lost 3 bases, J lost 1 base, and 6 bases lay in between. In germline, CDR1 is SQVTM, CDR2 ANQGSEA. The CDR3 is 12 amino acids. The CDR3 spells CSVERHNYGYTF. The CDR3 nucleotides read TGCAGCGTTGAGAGGCATAACTATGGCTACACCTTC. The full variable domain, completed using reference TRBV29-1 and TRBJ1-2, is SAVISQKPSRDICQRGTSLTIQCQVDSQVTMMFWYRQQPGQSLTLIATANQGSEATYESGFVIDKFPISRPNLTFSTLTVSNMSPEDSSIYLCSVERHNYGYTFGSGTRLTVV.

This rearrangement joins TRBV5-6 to TRBJ2-5; 8 bases map to TRBD1. Gene TRBJ2-7 matches the end of the DNA better, so the J call may be wrong. The CDR3 is 17 amino acids. The V gene's germline CDR1 is SGHDT and CDR2 YYEEEE. CDR3 DNA sequence: TGTGCCAGCAGCCCACCCGCCCCAGACAGGGGCTCCTACGAGCAGTACTTC. Its translation: CASSPPAPDRGSYEQYF.

The rearrangement links TRBV7-2 to TRBJ1-3; D not resolved. Trimming removed 1 base at V and 6 bases at J, with 10 bases between. The CDR3 sequence is 14 residues long. CDR1 and CDR2 from the germline V gene are SGHTA and FQGNSA. Here the CDR3 reads CASSLEVALNTIYF. The DNA of the CDR3 is TGTGCCAGCAGCTTAGAGGTAGCTCTAAACACCATATATTTT.

The chain couples TRBV5-1 to TRBJ1-4; the D gene is possibly TRBD1 (6 bases). The V end lost 2 bases, the J end lost 7 bases, and 12 bases lay between the germline ends. The CDR3 extends over 14 amino acids. In germline, CDR1 is SGHRS, CDR2 YFSETQ. The CDR3 DNA sequence: TGCGCCAGCAGCTTTAGGGGGGAGGGTGAAAAACTGTTTTTT. It yields the protein CASSFRGEGEKLFF.

This clone appeared a single time. This rearrangement joins TRBV2 to TRBJ1-2, with TRBD1 as a possible D gene (6 bases). Germline CDR1 SNHLY, CDR2 FYNNEI. The CDR3 has 15 amino acids. Trimming stripped 6 bases from V and 4 bases from J, with 18 bases between. As DNA, the CDR3 is TGTGCCAGCAGGGGCCCAGGGGTTGGAGGCTATGGCTACACCTTC. It translates to CASRGPGVGGYGYTF.

The rearrangement joins TRBV5-4 to TRBJ2-3, with TRBD2 matching over 10 bases. CDR1 is SGHNT and CDR2 is YYREEE in the germline V gene (reference sequence). The CDR3 sequence is 17 residues long. The ends lost 4 bases at V and 0 bases at J; junction bases unmatched: 8. DNA for the CDR3: TGTGCCAGCAGCGGATCGAGCGGGGGGGCGAGCACAGATACGCAGTATTTT. It codes for CASSGSSGGASTDTQYF.

The rearrangement links TRBV18 to TRBJ2-5, with 8 positions matching TRBD1. Germline trimming cut 0 bases from V and 5 bases from J; bases unmatched to any gene: 8. The CDR3 covers 16 residues. Per the germline V gene, CDR1 is KGHSH and CDR2 is LQKENI. The CDR3 loop reads CASSPPRTGFGETQYF. In DNA, the CDR3 is TGTGCCAGCTCACCACCCAGGACAGGGTTTGGGGAGACCCAGTACTTC.

The V call is TRBV15, the J call TRBJ1-6; D not resolved. The CDR3 is made up of 15 amino acids. Looked up from germline, CDR1 is LNHNV and CDR2 is YYDKDF (reference sequence). V lost 1 base and J lost 15, with 19 bases in between. The CDR3 nucleotides read TGTGCCACCAGCAGAGCCATCTCTATTAGTAGCGTCCTCCACTTT. Its protein product is CATSRAISISSVLHF.

The chain recombines TRBV30 with TRBJ1-5; 9 bases agree with TRBD1. The CDR3 is 13 amino acids. Germline V gives CDR1 GTSNPN, CDR2 SVGIG (reference sequence). Trimming took 5 bases from V and 7 from J; bases not matched to a gene: 6. The CDR3 bases are TGTGCCTGGTGTAAGGGACAGGGCCAGCCCCAGCATTTT. It encodes CAWCKGQGQPQHF.

This chain links TRBV7-8 with TRBJ1-2, with a possible D match to TRBD1 (5 bases). The germline V gene encodes CDR1 SGHVS and CDR2 FQNEAQ. V was clipped by 5 bases and J by 1 base, with 20 bases between them. The CDR3 loop spans 17 amino acids. The CDR3 sequence: CASSPRARANLNYGYTF. CDR3 coding DNA: TGTGCCAGCAGCCCCCGCGCCAGGGCCAATCTTAACTATGGCTACACCTTC.

This clone was seen more than once but under ten times. V usage is TRBV5-6 and J usage is TRBJ1-5; 7 nucleotides line up with TRBD1. With V trimmed by 4 bases and J by 3 bases, 7 bases remained unmatched. The CDR3 runs to 15 residues. CDR1 SGHDT and CDR2 YYEEEE come from the germline V gene. The CDR3 DNA sequence: TGTGCCAGCAGCGGAGGGACAGCGGTCAATCAGCCCCAGCATTTT. Translating it yields CASSGGTAVNQPQHF.

The chain carries TRBV4-3 and TRBJ2-1, with 8 bases matching TRBD1. Trimming at V came to 0 bases and at J to 9 bases, leaving 10 bases not matched to a gene. Germline values: CDR1 LGHNA, CDR2 YSLEER. The CDR3 runs 16 residues. The CDR3, as DNA: TGCGCCAGCAGCCAAGACCCCAGGGGGCCGTCGATTGAGCAGTTCTTC. It is translated as CASSQDPRGPSIEQFF.

The rearrangement uses TRBV6-4 and TRBJ2-3, with D possibly being TRBD2 (5 bases). CDR1 is MRHNA, CDR2 SNTAGT, per germline. V lost 5 bases and J lost 4, with 13 bases in between. The CDR3 runs 14 residues. The CDR3 region has the DNA TGTGCCAGCAGTCCAGCGGCGATATCAGATACGCAGTATTTT. Its translation is CASSPAAISDTQYF.

V gene TRBV4-3 combines with J gene TRBJ1-5; unclear D gene. CDR1 is LGHNA and CDR2 is YSLEER in the germline V gene. Trimming shortened V by 1 base and J by 3 bases, and 10 bases separated the two germline ends. The CDR3 has 15 amino acids. The CDR3 sequence: CASSQVGRDNQPQHF. CDR3 DNA sequence: TGCGCCAGCAGCCAAGTAGGACGGGACAATCAGCCCCAGCATTTT.

The rearrangement joins TRBV15 to TRBJ1-5; D is perhaps TRBD1 (6 bases). The CDR3 sequence is 15 residues long. V was shortened by 0 bases and J by 9 bases, with 15 bases between the two germline ends. Germline CDR1 and CDR2: LNHNV and YYDKDF (reference sequence). CDR3 nucleotides: TGTGCCACCAGCAGAGACAGGACAGTTTTATGGCCCCAGCATTTT. The encoded protein is CATSRDRTVLWPQHF.

The rearrangement joins TRBV30 to TRBJ2-5; 7 bases map to TRBD1. The CDR3 extends over 15 amino acids. Germline assignment: CDR1 GTSNPN and CDR2 SVGIG (reference sequence). The J segment lost 5 bases and the V segment lost 0 bases, leaving 9 bases of the junction unmatched. CDR3 loop: CAWSVSRGKFETQYF. The CDR3 DNA reads as TGTGCCTGGAGTGTAAGCAGGGGGAAGTTTGAGACCCAGTACTTC.